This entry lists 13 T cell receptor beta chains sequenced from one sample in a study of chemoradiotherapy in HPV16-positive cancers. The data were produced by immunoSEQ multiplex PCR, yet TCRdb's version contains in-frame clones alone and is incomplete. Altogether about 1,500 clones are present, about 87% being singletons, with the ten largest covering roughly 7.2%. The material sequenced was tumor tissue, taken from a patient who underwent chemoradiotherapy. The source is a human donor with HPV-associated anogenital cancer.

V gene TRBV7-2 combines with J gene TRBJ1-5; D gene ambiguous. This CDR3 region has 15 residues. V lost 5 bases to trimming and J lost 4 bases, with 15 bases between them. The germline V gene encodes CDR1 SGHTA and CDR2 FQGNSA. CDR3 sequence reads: CASSAGSSLNQPQHF. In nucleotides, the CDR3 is TGTGCCAGCAGCGCCGGCAGCTCCTTAAATCAGCCCCAGCATTTT.

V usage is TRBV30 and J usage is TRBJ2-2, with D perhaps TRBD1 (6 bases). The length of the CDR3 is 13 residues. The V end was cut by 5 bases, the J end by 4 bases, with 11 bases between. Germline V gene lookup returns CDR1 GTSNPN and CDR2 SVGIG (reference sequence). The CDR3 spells CAWGQYGTGELFF. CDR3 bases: TGTGCCTGGGGACAGTACGGCACCGGGGAGCTGTTTTTT. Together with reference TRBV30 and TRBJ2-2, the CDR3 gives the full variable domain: SQTIHQWPATLVQPVGSPLSLECTVEGTSNPNLYWYRQAAGRGLQLLFYSVGIGQISSEVPQNLSASRPQDRQFILSSKKLLLSDSGFYLCAWGQYGTGELFFGEGSRLTVL.

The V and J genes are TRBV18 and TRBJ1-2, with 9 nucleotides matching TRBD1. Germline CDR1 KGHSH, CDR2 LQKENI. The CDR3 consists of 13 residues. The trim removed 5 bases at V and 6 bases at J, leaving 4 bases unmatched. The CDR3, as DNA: TGTGCCAGCTCATGGGACAGGGATAATGGCTACACCTTC. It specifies CASSWDRDNGYTF.

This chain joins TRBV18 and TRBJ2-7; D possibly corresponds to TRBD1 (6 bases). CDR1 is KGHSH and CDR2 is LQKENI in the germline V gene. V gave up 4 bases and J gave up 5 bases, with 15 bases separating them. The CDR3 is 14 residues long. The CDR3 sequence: CASSLNRDSDEQYF. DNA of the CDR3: TGTGCCAGCTCACTCAACAGGGATAGCGACGAGCAGTACTTC. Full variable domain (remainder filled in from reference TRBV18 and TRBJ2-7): NAGVMQNPRHLVRRRGQEARLRCSPMKGHSHVYWYRQLPEEGLKFMVYLQKENIIDESGMPKERFSAEFPKEGPSILRIQQVVRGDSAAYFCASSLNRDSDEQYFGPGTRLTVT.

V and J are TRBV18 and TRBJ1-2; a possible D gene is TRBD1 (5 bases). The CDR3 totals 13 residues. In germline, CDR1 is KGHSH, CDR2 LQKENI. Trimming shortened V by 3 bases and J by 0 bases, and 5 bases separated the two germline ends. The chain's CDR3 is CASSPDTNYGYTF. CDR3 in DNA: TGTGCCAGCTCACCGGACACTAACTATGGCTACACCTTC.

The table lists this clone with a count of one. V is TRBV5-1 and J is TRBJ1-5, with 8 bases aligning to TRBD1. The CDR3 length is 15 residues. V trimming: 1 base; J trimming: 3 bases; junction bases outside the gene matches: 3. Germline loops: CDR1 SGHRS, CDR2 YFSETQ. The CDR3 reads CASSLWGQDNQPQHF. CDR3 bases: TGCGCCAGCAGCTTGTGGGGACAGGACAATCAGCCCCAGCATTTT.

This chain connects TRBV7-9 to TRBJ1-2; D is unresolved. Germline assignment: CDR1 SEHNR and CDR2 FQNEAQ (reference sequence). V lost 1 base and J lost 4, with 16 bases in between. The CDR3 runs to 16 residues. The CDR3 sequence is CASSLEAEFNPYGYTF. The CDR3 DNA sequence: TGTGCCAGCAGCTTAGAGGCAGAATTCAACCCCTATGGCTACACCTTC.

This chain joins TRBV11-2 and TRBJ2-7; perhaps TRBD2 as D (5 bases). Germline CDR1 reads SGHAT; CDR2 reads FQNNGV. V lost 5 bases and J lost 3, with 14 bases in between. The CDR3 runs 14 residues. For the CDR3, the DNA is TGTGCCAGCAGCCGGACTGAAAGAAACTACGAGCAGTACTTC. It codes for CASSRTERNYEQYF.

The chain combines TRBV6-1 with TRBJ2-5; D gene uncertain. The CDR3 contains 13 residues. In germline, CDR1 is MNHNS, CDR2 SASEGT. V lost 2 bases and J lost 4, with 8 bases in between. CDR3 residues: CASSEFRGETQYF. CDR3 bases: TGTGCCAGCAGTGAATTTCGCGGAGAGACCCAGTACTTC.

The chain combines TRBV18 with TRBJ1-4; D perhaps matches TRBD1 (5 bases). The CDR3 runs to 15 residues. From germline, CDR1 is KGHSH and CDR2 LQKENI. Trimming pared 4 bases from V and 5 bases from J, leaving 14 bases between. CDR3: CASSRFSTGNEKLFF. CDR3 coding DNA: TGTGCCAGCTCACGATTCTCAACAGGAAATGAAAAACTGTTTTTT.

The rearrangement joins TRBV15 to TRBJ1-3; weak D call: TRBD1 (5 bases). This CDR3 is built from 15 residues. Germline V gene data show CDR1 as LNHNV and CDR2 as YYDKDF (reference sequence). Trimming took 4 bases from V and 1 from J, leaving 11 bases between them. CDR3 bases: TGTGCCACCAGCACCAGACAGTCTTCTGGAAACACCATATATTTT. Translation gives CATSTRQSSGNTIYF.

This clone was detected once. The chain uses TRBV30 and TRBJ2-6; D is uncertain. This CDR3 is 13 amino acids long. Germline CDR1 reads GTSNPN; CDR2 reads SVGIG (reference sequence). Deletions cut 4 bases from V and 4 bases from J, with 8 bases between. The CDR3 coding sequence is TGTGCCTGGATGCCTGGGGGGGCCAACGTCCTGACTTTC. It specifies CAWMPGGANVLTF.

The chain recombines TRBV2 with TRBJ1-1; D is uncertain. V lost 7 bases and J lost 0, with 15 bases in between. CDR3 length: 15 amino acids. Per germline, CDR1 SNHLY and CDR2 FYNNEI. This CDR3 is CASTPWSNMNTEAFF. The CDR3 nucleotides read TGTGCCAGCACCCCTTGGAGCAACATGAACACTGAAGCTTTCTTT.